These T cell receptor beta chains were read from a single sample in a study of regulatory T cells in long-lasting Graves disease. TCRdb reprocessed the multiplex PCR reads via MiXCR and lists one record per CDR3 protein. The sample yields a few hundred thousand distinct CDR3 sequences, more than 15% seen once. This sample also belongs to another study, concerning T cells in Graves' hyperthyroidism and ophthalmopathy.

Sample: peripheral blood mononuclear cells (PBMCs), taken at new diagnosis, from a patient treated with antithyroid drugs. The receptor source for this set is a woman in her twenties or thirties with Graves disease. Each CDR3 is given with its conserved first and last residue. D genes are given only for firm matches. Clone size appears in some rows only: once, few, many, or a class for an expanded clone.

TGTGCCAGCAGGAGGGATGGGACTAGCACAGATACGCAGTATTTT | CASRRDGTSTDTQYF | TRBJ2-3 | TRBV6-2/TRBV6-3 | . | many
TGTGCCAGCACCTCCGGGTCTAATTCACCCCTCCACTTT | CASTSGSNSPLHF | TRBJ1-6 | TRBV6-1 | . | .
TGTGCCAGCAGTGAAGGAGGGTTCGGTACGCAGTATTTT | CASSEGGFGTQYF | TRBJ2-3 | TRBV6-1 | . | many
TGCGCCAGCAGCACTCCGGGCGAGTGGGGGCGACCACCGATCTATGGCTACACCTTC | CASSTPGEWGRPPIYGYTF | TRBJ1-2 | TRBV4-1 | . | many
TGTGCCAGCAGCCAAGACGGCGGGGAGCTGTTTTTT | CASSQDGGELFF | TRBJ2-2 | TRBV3-1 | . | many
TGCGCCAGCAGCACCCTTTGGGATGGCGAATTTGTAAGCTACACCTTC | CASSTLWDGEFVSYTF | TRBJ1-2 | TRBV5-1 | . | many
TGCAGTTGCCGGGGGCCGTACACCGGGGAGCTGTTTTTT | CSCRGPYTGELFF | TRBJ2-2 | TRBV20-1 | . | many
TGTGCCAGCAGGGATTCGGGGACGAGATCCACTGAAGCTTTCTTT | CASRDSGTRSTEAFF | TRBJ1-1 | TRBV12-3/TRBV12-4 | . | once
TGTGCCAGCAGTTACTCGGGCGGGGTGGGAGAAAAACTGTTTTTT | CASSYSGGVGEKLFF | TRBJ1-4 | TRBV6-5 | . | many
TGCAGCGTAGGGACAGTATTTAACGATGGCTACACCTTC | CSVGTVFNDGYTF | TRBJ1-2 | TRBV29-1 | TRBD1 | many
TGTGCCAGCATCCCACGGGGGCCGAACACCGGGGAGCTGTTTTTT | CASIPRGPNTGELFF | TRBJ2-2 | TRBV7-9 | . | few
TGTGCCAGCAGACAGGGGAGCAATCAGCCCCAGCATTTT | CASRQGSNQPQHF | TRBJ1-5 | TRBV12-3/TRBV12-4 | TRBD1 | .
TGCGCCAGCAGCCAAGATTTCGTCACCGGGGAGCTGTTTTTT | CASSQDFVTGELFF | TRBJ2-2 | TRBV4-1 | . | many
TGTGCCAGCAGCTATGGACTAGCGGGAGGTACAGATACGCAGTATTTT | CASSYGLAGGTDTQYF | TRBJ2-3 | TRBV7-2 | TRBD2 | .
TGCGCCAGCAGCCAAGTTGGGGGACGCCGTGGCTACACCTTC | CASSQVGGRRGYTF | TRBJ1-2 | TRBV4-1 | . | many
TGTGCCAGCACGCAGGGCTCAGATACGCAGTATTTT | CASTQGSDTQYF | TRBJ2-3 | TRBV12-3/TRBV12-4 | . | many
TGTGCCAGCAGTCGGGGACTAGCGCCCATCGGGGCACACACAGATACGCAGTATTTT | CASSRGLAPIGAHTDTQYF | TRBJ2-3 | TRBV6-2/TRBV6-3 | TRBD2 | .
TGTGCCAGCAGACTAGCGGGGGGGCGGAGGACAGATACGCAGTATTTT | CASRLAGGRRTDTQYF | TRBJ2-3 | TRBV27 | TRBD2 | many
TGTGCCAGCTCCGGACAGGGCCCCACTGAAGCTTTCTTT | CASSGQGPTEAFF | TRBJ1-1 | TRBV3-1 | TRBD1 | many
TGCGCCAGCAGCCAAGAATTCTGGGGGCCCGGGGAGCTGTTTTTT | CASSQEFWGPGELFF | TRBJ2-2 | TRBV4-1 | . | .
TGTGCCAGTAGTATGCTAGCGGGGGTTGAGCAGTTCTTC | CASSMLAGVEQFF | TRBJ2-1 | TRBV19 | TRBD2 | many
TGCAGTGCTAGAGATACTAGCGGGCTTTACAATGAGCAGTTCTTC | CSARDTSGLYNEQFF | TRBJ2-1 | TRBV20-1 | TRBD2 | many
TGTGCCACCAGACAAGACGGGACAGGACTCACAGATACGCAGTATTTT | CATRQDGTGLTDTQYF | TRBJ2-3 | TRBV24-1 | TRBD1 | .
TGTGCCAGCAGCGAGGCCACGAAGGGTGGCTACACCTTC | CASSEATKGGYTF | TRBJ1-2 | TRBV13 | . | many
TGTGCCAGCAGTTTTTCTGATACGCAGTATTTT | CASSFSDTQYF | TRBJ2-3 | TRBV12-3/TRBV12-4 | . | many
TGCAGCGTTGCTGCGACCACGATCACCGGGGAGCTGTTTTTT | CSVAATTITGELFF | TRBJ2-2 | TRBV29-1 | . | many
TGTGCCAGCAGCCAAGATGTTGGGCCCCCGAACTTT | CASSQDVGPPNF | TRBJ1-4 | TRBV14 | . | many
TGTGCCAGCAGTGAGGGACTAATCACAGATACGCAGTATTTT | CASSEGLITDTQYF | TRBJ2-3 | TRBV2 | TRBD2 | many
TGTGCCAGCAGCCCTTTCGGCCTCAGGGGCACCACTGAAGCTTTCTTT | CASSPFGLRGTTEAFF | TRBJ1-1 | TRBV7-9 | . | many
TGCAGTGTTAGCGGGGGGGCTTTCAATGAGCAGTTCTTC | CSVSGGAFNEQFF | TRBJ2-1 | TRBV20-1 | TRBD2 | .
TGTGCCAGCAATAGACTGGGACAAGGGGTTAATGAGCAGTTCTTC | CASNRLGQGVNEQFF | TRBJ2-1 | TRBV12-3/TRBV12-4 | . | many
TGTGCCAGCAGCTTCGACAGGGGGGGGGAGACCCAGTACTTC | CASSFDRGGETQYF | TRBJ2-5 | TRBV7-2 | TRBD1 | .
TGTGCCAGCAGTCCGGGACAGGTGGCAGATACGCAGTATTTT | CASSPGQVADTQYF | TRBJ2-3 | TRBV12-3/TRBV12-4 | TRBD1 | many
TGTGCCAGCAGTCAAAGCGCCGGGACAGAAGAGACCCAGTACTTC | CASSQSAGTEETQYF | TRBJ2-5 | TRBV11-3 | TRBD1 | many
TGCAGTGCTGAAGCCACTACTTATAGGGGCTATGGCTACACCTTC | CSAEATTYRGYGYTF | TRBJ1-2 | TRBV20-1 | . | many
TGTGCTAGCAGCCGGGACGAGAACACTGAAGCTTTCTTT | CASSRDENTEAFF | TRBJ1-1 | TRBV7-7 | . | .
TGCAGTGCTCCCTCCCGCACAGGGGACAAAACAGATACGCAGTATTTT | CSAPSRTGDKTDTQYF | TRBJ2-3 | TRBV20-1 | TRBD1 | many
TGTGCCAGTAGTATAAGGGACAGGGCGCCAAATCAGCCCCAGCATTTT | CASSIRDRAPNQPQHF | TRBJ1-5 | TRBV19 | TRBD1 | few
TGTGCCAGCAGCAGACGACTGGATAATTCACCCCTCCACTTT | CASSRRLDNSPLHF | TRBJ1-6 | TRBV3-1 | . | .
TGCGCCAGCAATAATGTGGGGGCCGGGGATGAGCAGTTCTTC | CASNNVGAGDEQFF | TRBJ2-1 | TRBV4-1 | . | .
TGCAGCGTTGAGGCTAGCGGGGGGCCCGAGCAGTACTTC | CSVEASGGPEQYF | TRBJ2-7 | TRBV29-1 | TRBD2 | many